Listed below are T cell receptor beta chains from one sample, sequenced in a study of Ad26.COV2.S vaccination and SARS-CoV-2 variants. The protocol was immunoSEQ multiplex PCR, while the TCRdb copy is restricted to in-frame clones and leaves out a portion. The table has roughly 380,000 clones, roughly 90% seen once. Sequencing used peripheral blood, obtained in a trial of Ad26.COV2.S vaccine versus placebo. Every receptor here comes from a person between 18 and 59 years old who received the Ad26.COV2.S COVID-19 vaccine or a placebo. CDR3s include the opening cysteine and the closing phenylalanine or tryptophan. The D gene is left open where the match is weak. Some rows have no size entry. The others give once, few or many, or a class for an expanded clone.

V	D	J	size	DNA	CDR3
TRBV6-2/TRBV6-3	NA	TRBJ2-7	NA	TGTGCCAGCAGTAGGCAAGCCGGTCACGAGCAGTACTTC	CASSRQAGHEQYF
TRBV5-1	NA	TRBJ2-1	NA	TGCGCCAGCAGCTTGTTTGTACAGGAGTACAATGAGCAGTTCTTC	CASSLFVQEYNEQFF
TRBV3-1/TRBV3-2	NA	TRBJ1-2	NA	TGTGCCAGCAGCTCGACAGAGCGTCTGGGGGGCTACACCTTC	CASSSTERLGGYTF
TRBV19	NA	TRBJ1-5	NA	TGTGCCAGTAAAAAGGGCAATCAGCCCCAGCATTTT	CASKKGNQPQHF
TRBV9	TRBD1	TRBJ2-7	NA	TGTGCCAGCAGCGTAGGGGACAGAGCCTACGAGCAGTACTTC	CASSVGDRAYEQYF
TRBV18	TRBD1	TRBJ2-2	NA	TGTGCCAGCTCACCACGGGCAGGGGGCAGCACCGGGGAGCTGTTTTTT	CASSPRAGGSTGELFF
TRBV29-1	NA	TRBJ1-2	NA	TGCAGCGTTGAAGGAAGGGGTGGTCCCTCGGATGGCTACACCTTC	CSVEGRGGPSDGYTF
TRBV18	TRBD1	TRBJ1-2	once	TGTGCCAGCTCACCACTGGGACAGATGGAAGGCTACACCTTC	CASSPLGQMEGYTF
TRBV2	NA	TRBJ2-1	once	TGTGCCAGCAGTGAAGCTTGGACGGGGAATGAGCAGTTCTTC	CASSEAWTGNEQFF
TRBV7-3	NA	TRBJ2-2	NA	TGTGCCAGCAGCTGGATCCCTGACACCGGGGAGCTGTTTTTT	CASSWIPDTGELFF
TRBV7-2	NA	TRBJ2-1	once	TGTGCCAGCAGCTTAGATGCCGCAAACTCTCCTAACAATGAGCAGTTCTTC	CASSLDAANSPNNEQFF
TRBV6-5	NA	TRBJ2-3	NA	TGTGCCAGCAGTTCCCCCCGCCTAGCCGGGCAGTATTTT	CASSSPRLAGQYF
TRBV28	TRBD1	TRBJ2-5	NA	TGTGCCAGCAACAATCCGGGGACAGGGTTTTTTTCAGAGACCCAGTACTTC	CASNNPGTGFFSETQYF
TRBV5-1	NA	TRBJ1-1	NA	TGCGCCAGCAGCTTGGCCTTGACAGCCGAAGCTTTCTTT	CASSLALTAEAFF
TRBV6-6	NA	TRBJ1-5	NA	TGTGCCAGCAGTTCCCAACATAGCAATCAGCCCCAGCATTTT	CASSSQHSNQPQHF
TRBV19	NA	TRBJ2-4	NA	TGTGCCAGTAGTACCGGGGGTGACATTCAGTACTTC	CASSTGGDIQYF
TRBV12-3/TRBV12-4	NA	TRBJ1-3	few	TGTGCCAGCAGTTTAGGGGACACCATATATTTT	CASSLGDTIYF
TRBV10-2	NA	TRBJ1-5	NA	TGCGCCAGCCGCTCCGACAGGAGCAATCAGCCCCAGCATTTT	CASRSDRSNQPQHF
TRBV5-1	NA	TRBJ2-3	NA	TGCGCCAGCAGCGAACCGGACAGTAGCACAGATACGCAGTATTTT	CASSEPDSSTDTQYF
TRBV18	TRBD1	TRBJ2-7	once	TGTGCCAGCTCCCCAGAGCAAGGAGGGACAGGGTTAGCCGAGCAGTACTTC	CASSPEQGGTGLAEQYF
TRBV7-9	NA	TRBJ2-3	once	TGTGCCAGCAGCCTCGTACCCCATGACACAGATACGCAGTATTTT	CASSLVPHDTDTQYF
TRBV30	NA	TRBJ2-6	NA	TGTGCCTGGGGGACCCGGGGTTCTGGGGCCAACGTCCTGACTTTC	CAWGTRGSGANVLTF
TRBV25-1	NA	TRBJ1-4	NA	TGTGCCAGCAGTGCCACAGGGCCCAGAGAAAAACTGTTTTTT	CASSATGPREKLFF
TRBV5-1	NA	TRBJ1-4	NA	TGCGCCAGCAGCTTGTCGGGCTATAATGAAAAACTGTTTTTT	CASSLSGYNEKLFF
TRBV7-8	NA	TRBJ1-2	few	TGTGCCAGCAGCTTAGGTCCAGGGGTTAACTATGGCTACACCTTC	CASSLGPGVNYGYTF
TRBV7-9	NA	TRBJ1-2	NA	TGTGCCAGCAGCTTACAGGGTAAAAGGGGCTACACCTTC	CASSLQGKRGYTF
TRBV7-2	TRBD1	TRBJ2-5	NA	TGTGCCAGCAGTTCTTTCGGGACAGGGGTGCAAGAGACCCAGTACTTC	CASSSFGTGVQETQYF
TRBV7-9	NA	TRBJ2-7	few	TGTGCCAGCAGCCGGGCAGAGGGTGACCAGGAGCAGTACTTC	CASSRAEGDQEQYF
TRBV4-3	NA	TRBJ1-3	NA	TGCGCCAGCAGCCAAGATCGGATTGGCCCGGGAAACACCATATATTTT	CASSQDRIGPGNTIYF
TRBV5-8	NA	TRBJ1-2	NA	TGTGCCAGCAGCTTGGCACAGTTTTATGGCTACACCTTC	CASSLAQFYGYTF
TRBV18	NA	TRBJ2-7	NA	TGTGCCAGCTCACCAGCGGGCCCTAACTCCTACGAGCAGTACTTC	CASSPAGPNSYEQYF
TRBV12-3/TRBV12-4	NA	TRBJ2-1	few	TGTGCCAGCAGTTTAGGACAGGCCAATGAGCAGTTCTTC	CASSLGQANEQFF
TRBV4-1	TRBD1	TRBJ1-1	NA	TGCGCCAGCAGCCAAGCACAGGGGGTAACTTTCTTT	CASSQAQGVTFF
TRBV4-1	NA	TRBJ2-5	NA	TGCGCCAGCAGCCAAGAACATAGGGGGGCCAGTCAAGAGACCCAGTACTTC	CASSQEHRGASQETQYF
TRBV4-3	TRBD1	TRBJ1-2	NA	TGCGCCAGCAGCCCGGGACAGGGGGCAGTTTATGGCTACACCTTC	CASSPGQGAVYGYTF
TRBV30	NA	TRBJ1-4	few	TGTGCCTGGAATTCCGGGACATCGGGCCGGTTGAATGAAAAACTGTTTTTT	CAWNSGTSGRLNEKLFF
TRBV19	NA	TRBJ1-2	NA	TGTGCCACCAATCCGGGGCCCGGCGGCTACACCTTC	CATNPGPGGYTF
TRBV2	NA	TRBJ2-4	NA	TGTGCCAGCACCCAAGGGGGGACAGTAGCCAAAAACATTCAGTACTTC	CASTQGGTVAKNIQYF
TRBV28	NA	TRBJ2-7	NA	TGTGCCAGCAGTTTGCTCCCGGGGCAGAACTACGAGCAGTACTTC	CASSLLPGQNYEQYF
TRBV6-5	NA	TRBJ1-2	NA	TGTGCCAGCGAGATACAGGGAGATCAAGGCTACACCTTC	CASEIQGDQGYTF
TRBV7-2	NA	TRBJ2-3	NA	TGTGCCAGCAGCTTATGGGCTCGGGCAGCAGATACGCAGTATTTT	CASSLWARAADTQYF
TRBV7-8	NA	TRBJ1-5	NA	TGTGCCAGCAGCTCTCCCGACGGTCAGCCCCAGCATTTT	CASSSPDGQPQHF
TRBV4-1	TRBD1	TRBJ1-2	NA	TGCGCCAGCAGCCAAGGGGGACAGCTCTATGGCTACACCTTC	CASSQGGQLYGYTF
TRBV3-1/TRBV3-2	NA	TRBJ2-7	NA	TGTGCCAGCAGCCCCCCCCACGAGCAGTACTTC	CASSPPHEQYF
TRBV5-5	NA	TRBJ1-4	NA	TGTGCCAGCAGCTTATTTTGGGGCGGAGAAAATGAAAAACTGTTTTTT	CASSLFWGGENEKLFF
TRBV18	NA	TRBJ2-2	NA	TGTGCCAGCTCACAGACAGCGGCGAACACCGGGGAGCTGTTTTTT	CASSQTAANTGELFF
TRBV6-1	NA	TRBJ1-1	NA	TGTGCCAGCAATGAAGGTCGGTCCCTGAACACTGAAGCTTTCTTT	CASNEGRSLNTEAFF
TRBV5-1	NA	TRBJ2-7	NA	TGCGCCAGCAGCAGGGGCTGGGGCTACGAGCAGTACTTC	CASSRGWGYEQYF
TRBV19	TRBD1	TRBJ1-5	NA	TGTGCCAGCCGCGACAGGGGGGGGACATATAGCAATCAGCCCCAGCATTTT	CASRDRGGTYSNQPQHF
TRBV7-6	TRBD1	TRBJ1-1	NA	TGTGCCAGCAGAATAAACAGGGGGTCGGCTGAAGCTTTCTTT	CASRINRGSAEAFF
TRBV27	NA	TRBJ2-3	NA	TGTGCCAGCAGTCCTCGGGCTAGCGGCACAGATACGCAGTATTTT	CASSPRASGTDTQYF
TRBV5-5	TRBD1	TRBJ1-2	NA	TGTGCCAGCAGCTTTAATCCGTCGGGACAGGGCGGGGGCTACACCTTC	CASSFNPSGQGGGYTF
TRBV28	NA	TRBJ1-3	NA	TGTGCCAGCAGTTTTAACAGGGTCGGAAACACCATATATTTT	CASSFNRVGNTIYF
TRBV9	NA	TRBJ2-2	NA	TGTGCCAGCAGCGTAGTATGGGGGGCGGACACCGGGGAGCTGTTTTTT	CASSVVWGADTGELFF
TRBV18	NA	TRBJ2-2	NA	TGTGCCAGCTCACCAGGCTCAGGGGGGACCGGGGAGCTGTTTTTT	CASSPGSGGTGELFF